This T cell receptor beta chain was observed in a study of blood T cell repertoires in COVID-19. About the research overall: Samples representing acute and convalescent COVID-19 were sourced from the United States, Italy and Spain.

The repertoire was sequenced with immunoSEQ multiplex PCR; TCRdb's copy has only in-frame clones and lacks some. Here the sample spans more than 85,000 clones, around 80% being singletons. This CDR3 is 15 amino acids long. Trimming pared 3 bases from V and 4 bases from J, leaving 17 bases between. CDR1 and CDR2 from the germline V gene are SGDLS and YYNGEE. This sequence was found in an elderly man with acute or convalescent COVID-19. The sample comprised peripheral blood. This chain connects TRBV9 to TRBJ2-7, with D tentatively TRBD1 (5 bases). In DNA form, the CDR3 reads TGTGCCAGCAGCGGCCCGGGCCAAAGGGGTTACGAGCAGTACTTC. It codes for CASSGPGQRGYEQYF.